Each of the 25 T cell receptor beta chains below was sequenced from the same sample in a study of glioma-infiltrating T cells. Using RNA template, CDR3s of TCR alpha and beta were amplified with iRepertoire arm-PCR. TCRdb itself ran the multiplex PCR reads through MiXCR, one entry per CDR3 protein. The repertoire consists of about 130,000 distinct CDR3 sequences, with approximately 25% occurring once and the leading ten covering about 16%. The sequenced sample consisted of glioma tissue, nonneoplastic brain tissue, or PBMCs (not recorded which). The receptors were gathered from a human donor with low-grade glioma or glioblastoma, undergoing nonglioma brain surgery, or in good health (not recorded which).

The sample holds many counts of this clonotype. V usage is TRBV29-1 and J usage is TRBJ2-5, with D maybe TRBD1 (7 bases). Trimming removed 5 bases at V and 9 bases at J, with 13 bases between. The CDR3 is 11 amino acids. In germline, CDR1 is SQVTM, CDR2 ANQGSEA. CDR3 amino acids: CSVLTGEAQYF. The CDR3 bases are TGCAGCGTTCTAACAGGGGAGGCCCAGTACTTC.

Note on this clonotype: With a much larger clone just one base away, this may be a read error. No conserved phenylalanine or tryptophan is present at the end of the CDR3, so a read error is the likely explanation. The V call is TRBV6-2 or TRBV6-3, the J call TRBJ2-1, with D possibly matching TRBD1 (6 bases). Germline loops: CDR1 MNHEY, CDR2 SVGEGT. The V gene lost 7 bases and the J gene lost 4 bases, with 8 bases spanning the gap. This CDR3 spans 12 amino acids. CDR3 loop: CASIDRYNEQFS. CDR3 nucleotide sequence: TGTGCCAGCATTGACAGGTACAATGAGCAGTTCTCC.

This clonotype was observed a few times. This rearrangement joins TRBV9 to TRBJ2-3, with 11 bases that match TRBD2. Germline CDR1 SGDLS, CDR2 YYNGEE. The J segment lost 6 bases and the V segment lost 2 bases, leaving 5 bases of the junction unmatched. The length of the CDR3 is 15 residues. DNA for the CDR3: TGTGCCAGCAGCGTCGCGGGACTAGCGGCGGATACGCAGTATTTT. It encodes CASSVAGLAADTQYF.

Of note for this clonotype: Just one base apart from a much larger clone, this may be a read error. CDR3 sequence (DNA): TGCAGTGCTAGAGCAAAGACTAGCAGGAGGATCGAGCAGTACTTC. Protein: CSARAKTSRRIEQYF. The chain combines TRBV20-1 with TRBJ2-7, with 7 bases identical to TRBD2. The CDR3 spans 15 residues. Germline CDR1 reads DFQATT; CDR2 reads SNEGSKA (reference sequence). V dropped 1 base and J dropped 6; count of bases not matched to a gene: 12.

This clonotype came up many times. The rearrangement links TRBV7-2 to TRBJ2-1; 10 bases fit TRBD1. The CDR3 sequence is 17 residues long. Unmatched junction bases numbered 11, after V lost 3 bases and J lost 6 bases. The V gene's germline CDR1 is SGHTA and CDR2 FQGNSA. In DNA, the CDR3 is TGTGCCAGCAGCTTTCGGACCGTCGGGACAGGGGTCAATGAGCAGTTCTTC. The encoded protein is CASSFRTVGTGVNEQFF.

This clonotype was recorded a few times. A single base separates this from a much larger clone, so it may be a read error. The V and J genes are TRBV3-1 and TRBJ2-5, with D uncertain. CDR3 length: 12 residues. Germline V gene data show CDR1 as LGHDT and CDR2 as YNNKEL (reference sequence). V lost 2 bases and J 1 base, leaving 2 bases between the germline ends. The CDR3 sequence: CASSQLQETQYF. DNA of the CDR3: TGTGCCAGCAGCCAACTCCAAGAGACCCAGTACTTC.

In this sample, this clonotype turned up many times. The chain recombines TRBV15 with TRBJ2-3; D remains ambiguous. Trimming removed 5 bases at V and 7 bases at J, with 10 bases between. The CDR3 contains 12 residues. Germline V gives CDR1 LNHNV, CDR2 YYDKDF (reference sequence). The CDR3 nucleotides read TGTGCCACCAGCCAACGGATGAATACGCAGTATTTT. This encodes CATSQRMNTQYF.

This clonotype was counted many times. The rearrangement joins TRBV19 to TRBJ2-2; TRBD2 matches at 8 bases. The CDR3 length is 15 residues. The J segment lost 3 bases and the V segment lost 3 bases, leaving 3 bases of the junction unmatched. Germline CDR1 is LNHDA and CDR2 is SQIVND (reference sequence). Here the CDR3 reads CASSMGTRDTGELFF. CDR3 sequence (DNA): TGTGCCAGTAGTATGGGGACTAGAGACACCGGGGAGCTGTTTTTT. The variable domain in full, with the rest retrieved from reference TRBV19 and TRBJ2-2, is DGGITQSPKYLFRKEGQNVTLSCEQNLNHDAMYWYRQDPGQGLRLIYYSQIVNDFQKGDIAEGYSVSREKKESFPLTVTSAQKNPTAFYLCASSMGTRDTGELFFGEGSRLTVL.

On this clonotype: A read error may explain this, as a much larger clone is one base away. The V call is TRBV7-9, the J call TRBJ2-7, with a tentative D call TRBD2 (5 bases). Between the trimmed V and J ends, which lost 5 bases and 1 base, there was a span of 21 bases. The CDR3 is made up of 17 amino acids. CDR1 is SEHNR, CDR2 FQNEAQ, per germline (reference sequence). The CDR3 loop is CASSPQGGAGGSYEQYF. The CDR3, as DNA: TGTGCCAGCAGCCCCCAAGGTGGCGCAGGCGGGTCCTACGAGCAGTACTTC.

This rearrangement joins TRBV5-4 to TRBJ2-1, with TRBD2 as a possible D gene (6 bases). The V gene lost 4 bases and the J gene lost 10 bases, with 21 bases spanning the gap. The germline gives CDR1 SGHNT, CDR2 YYREEE (reference sequence). The CDR3 is 15 residues long. The CDR3 sequence is CASSPGGSVGREQFF. The CDR3 DNA reads as TGTGCCAGCAGCCCCGGGGGTTCCGTGGGCCGCGAGCAGTTCTTC.

The chain recombines TRBV7-9 with TRBJ1-2; no clear D. V was shortened by 2 bases and J by 6 bases, with 10 bases between the two germline ends. Germline loops: CDR1 SEHNR, CDR2 FQNEAQ (reference sequence). This CDR3 is built from 13 residues. The CDR3 protein is CASSLLGFNGYTF. CDR3 bases: TGTGCCAGCAGCTTATTGGGGTTTAATGGCTACACCTTC.

This clonotype was recorded many times. This chain links TRBV27 with TRBJ2-7, with 11 bases that match TRBD2. Germline V gene data show CDR1 as MNHEY and CDR2 as SMNVEV (reference sequence). The CDR3 runs 17 residues. V gave up 5 bases and J gave up 5 bases; unmatched junction bases: 14. The CDR3 loop reads CASSPLSGRAGRNEQYF. The CDR3 nucleotides read TGTGCCAGCAGTCCACTTAGCGGGAGGGCCGGACGGAACGAGCAGTACTTC.

Remarks on this clonotype: The junction does not match germline at one end; this may be a read error. The chain couples TRBV6-2 or TRBV6-3 to TRBJ2-3; possibly TRBD1 for D (5 bases). CDR1 MNHEY and CDR2 SVGEGT come from the germline V gene. The CDR3 contains 13 residues. The CDR3 reads CASSSRETDTQWF. The CDR3 DNA reads TGTGCCAGCAGTTCCAGGGAAACAGATACGCAGTGGTTT.

Many counts were recorded for this clonotype. V usage is TRBV7-3 and J usage is TRBJ1-1; the D is unclear. Germline V gene data show CDR1 as SGHTA and CDR2 as FQGTGA. The CDR3 sequence is 13 residues long. Trimming left V 3 bases short and J 1 base short, with 6 bases between. The CDR3 nucleotides read TGTGCCAGCAGCTTCCAGGAGAACACTGAAGCTTTCTTT. Protein product: CASSFQENTEAFF.

This clonotype has at least ten counts. The chain recombines TRBV3-1 with TRBJ1-1, with D unclear. CDR1 is LGHDT, CDR2 YNNKEL, per germline (reference sequence). V lost 1 base to trimming and J lost 7 bases, with 10 bases between them. This CDR3 is 13 amino acids long. CDR3 region: CASSQGRNNEAFF. The CDR3 DNA follows: TGTGCCAGCAGCCAAGGAAGGAATAATGAAGCTTTCTTT.

This clonotype has only a few counts. CDR3 in amino acids: CASSSLRRNYGYTF. The DNA of the CDR3 is TGTGCCAGCAGTTCCCTCCGTAGGAACTATGGCTACACCTTC. This chain uses TRBV12-3 or TRBV12-4 with TRBJ1-2; D remains ambiguous. The CDR3 loop spans 14 amino acids. With 4 bases removed from V and 2 bases from J, the gap between germline ends came to 11 bases.

This clonotype was counted a few times. The rearrangement joins TRBV12-3 or TRBV12-4 to TRBJ1-6; D is unclear. This CDR3 contains 12 residues. V lost 5 bases, J lost 13 bases, and 12 bases lay in between. The CDR3 region has the DNA TGTGCCAGCAGTCTCCAGGCTGGTCCCCTCCACTTT. This sequence encodes CASSLQAGPLHF.

As for this clonotype: A much larger clone is a single base away; this may be a read error. This rearrangement joins TRBV7-2 to TRBJ2-3, with 9 bases matching TRBD1. V shed 8 bases, J shed 3 bases, and the junction held 9 bases outside the gene matches. CDR3 size: 15 residues. Germline lookup yields CDR1 SGHTA and CDR2 FQGNSA. The CDR3 DNA reads as TGTGCCAGCCGCTCCGGACAGGGGAGGACAGATACGCAGTATTTT. It yields the protein CASRSGQGRTDTQYF.

This clonotype has at least ten counts. The chain joins TRBV19 to TRBJ2-1, with TRBD2 as a possible D gene (5 bases). This CDR3 has 12 residues. Germline CDR1 and CDR2: LNHDA and SQIVND (reference sequence). Trimming shortened V by 5 bases and J by 9 bases, and 11 bases separated the two germline ends. CDR3 coding DNA: TGTGCCAGTAGTGCGGGCCCCTTTGAGCAGTTCTTC. The encoded protein is CASSAGPFEQFF.

This clonotype has ten or more counts. The chain has TRBV20-1 and TRBJ2-3; 7 nucleotides line up with TRBD2. In germline, CDR1 is DFQATT, CDR2 SNEGSKA (reference sequence). CDR3 length equals 16 residues. V gave up 1 base and J gave up 5 bases; unmatched junction bases: 12. CDR3 amino acids: CSARGGGPHPGDTQYF. CDR3 nucleotides: TGCAGTGCTAGAGGGGGGGGACCACACCCGGGAGATACGCAGTATTTT.

This clonotype was seen more than once but under ten times. The rearrangement joins TRBV4-2 to TRBJ2-1, with a weak D call TRBD2 (5 bases). The length of the CDR3 is 13 residues. Per the germline V gene, CDR1 is LGHNA and CDR2 is YNFKEQ. With 0 bases removed from V and 12 bases from J, the gap between germline ends came to 12 bases. The CDR3 DNA reads as TGTGCCAGCAGCCAAGAAAGGAAAACTAGGCAGTTCTTC. Residues: CASSQERKTRQFF.

The genes are TRBV18 and TRBJ2-3; TRBD1 aligns across 8 bases. The germline CDR1 and CDR2 sequences are KGHSH and LQKENI. Losses at the gene ends were 0 bases for V and 2 bases for J; bases not matched to a gene: 7. The CDR3 contains 17 residues. Here the CDR3 reads CASSPPRQGAFTDTQYF. As DNA, the CDR3 is TGTGCCAGCTCACCACCCCGGCAGGGGGCTTTCACAGATACGCAGTATTTT.

This clonotype was counted many times. The rearrangement joins TRBV6-1 to TRBJ2-3, with 10 bases aligning to TRBD1. Germline V gives CDR1 MNHNS, CDR2 SASEGT. CDR3 length: 16 amino acids. Losses at the gene ends were 0 bases for V and 4 bases for J; bases not matched to a gene: 4. DNA for the CDR3: TGTGCCAGCAGTGAAGCTGGGGGACAGGGGTCAGATACGCAGTATTTT. Protein sequence: CASSEAGGQGSDTQYF.

To note about this clonotype: Germline and junction disagree at one end, which may indicate a read error. V and J are TRBV30 and TRBJ2-3, with 7 bases aligning to TRBD2. The CDR3 is 11 residues long. From germline, CDR1 is GTSNPN and CDR2 SVGIG (reference sequence). CDR3 in DNA: TGTGCCTGGAGTCAGGGTGGCGGGAGAGGCTTT. This translates into CAWSQGGGRGF.

This clonotype was observed a handful of times. This rearrangement joins TRBV12-3 or TRBV12-4 to TRBJ2-3, with 7 bases aligning to TRBD2. The ends lost 4 bases at V and 2 bases at J; junction bases unmatched: 6. The CDR3 contains 15 residues. CDR3 amino acids: CASSSSGTTTDTQYF. Here the CDR3 DNA reads TGTGCCAGCAGTTCCTCCGGGACTACCACAGATACGCAGTATTTT.